One and the same sample provided the 19 T cell receptor beta chains below, sequenced in a study of blood T cell repertoires in COVID-19. Data came from immunoSEQ multiplex PCR; TCRdb stores just in-frame clones and leaves some out. The table has around 43,000 clones, around nine tenths seen once. Specimen: peripheral blood. The receptors here all came from a middle-aged man with active COVID-19.

This chain links TRBV11-3 with TRBJ2-7; perhaps TRBD1 as D (7 bases). CDR3 length: 18 amino acids. The V end was cut by 1 base, the J end by 6 bases, with 25 bases between. The germline CDR1 and CDR2 sequences are SGHNT and YENEEA. CDR3 amino acids: CASSLVPPQTGWRVEQYF. The CDR3 DNA reads as TGTGCCAGCAGCTTAGTCCCCCCCCAGACAGGGTGGAGGGTCGAGCAGTACTTC.

A single count supports this clone. This sequence joins TRBV5-1 and TRBJ1-4, with D perhaps TRBD1 (6 bases). Germline assignment: CDR1 SGHRS and CDR2 YFSETQ. CDR3 size: 14 residues. The V and J ends lost 2 bases and 3 bases respectively, with 8 bases between them. The CDR3 here is CASSLQGPNEKLFF. In DNA, the CDR3 is TGCGCCAGCAGCTTACAGGGACCTAATGAAAAACTGTTTTTT.

This rearrangement joins TRBV7-9 to TRBJ2-5; D is unclear. CDR3 length equals 15 residues. Trimming cost V 7 bases and J 5 bases, with 20 bases left between them. CDR1 and CDR2 from the germline V gene are SEHNR and FQNEAQ (reference sequence). The CDR3 DNA reads TGTGCCAGCACCCAGGAATCGAGTCTTGGCGAGACCCAGTACTTC. It specifies CASTQESSLGETQYF. Together with reference TRBV7-9 and TRBJ2-5, the CDR3 gives the full variable domain: DTGVSQNPRHKITKRGQNVTFRCDPISEHNRLYWYRQTLGQGPEFLTYFQNEAQLEKSRLLSDRFSAERPKGSFSTLEIQRTEQGDSAMYLCASTQESSLGETQYFGPGTRLLVL.

This chain joins TRBV6-2 or TRBV6-3 and TRBJ1-5; 7 positions agree with TRBD1. CDR1 and CDR2 (germline): MNHEY, SVGEGT. V lost 5 bases, J lost 6 bases, and 7 bases stayed unmatched. The length of the CDR3 is 14 residues. In DNA form, the CDR3 reads TGTGCCAGCAGTCCGACAGGGTGGGGTCAGCCCCAGCATTTT. This encodes CASSPTGWGQPQHF.

In the case of this clone: The sample contains more than one DNA sequence encoding this CDR3. This rearrangement joins TRBV12-1 to TRBJ2-1; the listed D gene, TRBD2, was not tested against the DNA. TRBV12-1 constitutes a pseudogene. This CDR3 is 21 amino acids long. The chain's CDR3 is CASSSALGTSGRSLVSGEQFF. DNA for the CDR3: TGTGCCAGCAGCTCCGCTTTGGGGACTAGCGGGAGGTCCTTAGTCAGTGGTGAGCAGTTCTTC.

The chain links TRBV2 to TRBJ2-3; no firm D call. From germline, CDR1 is SNHLY and CDR2 FYNNEI. Trimming cost V 2 bases and J 0 bases, with 9 bases left between them. CDR3 length: 15 amino acids. The chain's CDR3 is CASSESTVSTDTQYF. CDR3 coding DNA: TGTGCCAGCAGTGAATCTACAGTTAGCACAGATACGCAGTATTTT.

The rearrangement links TRBV19 to TRBJ2-7; D remains ambiguous. Germline values: CDR1 LNHDA, CDR2 SQIVND (reference sequence). The CDR3 loop spans 14 amino acids. V was trimmed by 3 bases and J by 2 bases, leaving 11 bases between them. CDR3 amino acids: CASSIGVGTYEQYF. The CDR3 DNA follows: TGTGCCAGTAGTATTGGAGTCGGTACCTACGAGCAGTACTTC.

The chain combines TRBV4-3 with TRBJ2-7; 8 nucleotides line up with TRBD2. The length of the CDR3 is 15 residues. The junction had 5 bases not matched to a gene; V was cut back by 0 bases and J by 4 bases. Per the germline V gene, CDR1 is LGHNA and CDR2 is YSLEER. For the CDR3, the DNA is TGCGCCAGCAGCCAAGACGGACTAGCACCTTACGAGCAGTACTTC. Protein product: CASSQDGLAPYEQYF.

The chain joins TRBV28 to TRBJ1-5; D is uncertain. The CDR3 sequence is 14 residues long. Per germline, CDR1 MDHEN and CDR2 SYDVKM. V was cut by 5 bases and J by 2 bases, with 10 bases left in between. CDR3 residues: CASSPQLGNQPQHF. The CDR3 nucleotides read TGTGCCAGCAGTCCACAGTTAGGCAATCAGCCCCAGCATTTT. The whole variable domain, remainder taken from reference TRBV28 and TRBJ1-5, is DVKVTQSSRYLVKRTGEKVFLECVQDMDHENMFWYRQDPGLGLRLIYFSYDVKMKEKGDIPEGYSVSREKKERFSLILESASTNQTSMYLCASSPQLGNQPQHFGDGTRLSIL.

The rearrangement uses TRBV6-2 or TRBV6-3 and TRBJ2-1, with a possible D match to TRBD1 (5 bases). The CDR3 sequence is 13 residues long. CDR1 MNHEY and CDR2 SVGEGT come from the germline V gene. The V end was cut by 6 bases, the J end by 10 bases, with 16 bases between. The CDR3 DNA follows: TGTGCCAGCAGCCTAACAGGCTTAAGGGAGCAGTTCTTC. Amino acid sequence: CASSLTGLREQFF.

J is TRBJ2-5 and V is TRBV10-3; D perhaps matches TRBD2 (5 bases). Trimming left V 4 bases short and J 3 bases short, with 12 bases between. Germline V gene sequence: CDR1 ENHRY, CDR2 SYGVKD. The CDR3 totals 14 residues. The CDR3 nucleotides read TGTGCCATCAGTGGGCGGAGGACGGAAGAGACCCAGTACTTC. Translating it yields CAISGRRTEETQYF.

The chain has TRBV20-1 and TRBJ2-1; D may be TRBD1 (6 bases). The germline V gene encodes CDR1 DFQATT and CDR2 SNEGSKA (reference sequence). Deletions cut 3 bases from V and 13 bases from J, with 13 bases between. The CDR3 runs to 11 residues. In nucleotides, the CDR3 is TGCAGTGCTAGGATCAGGGGATCCCAGTTCTTC. It encodes CSARIRGSQFF.

The chain links TRBV7-2 to TRBJ2-2; D perhaps matches TRBD2 (5 bases). Germline V gives CDR1 SGHTA, CDR2 FQGNSA. Trimming cost V 0 bases and J 4 bases, with 12 bases left between them. The CDR3 spans 16 residues. CDR3: CASSLASGVGTGELFF. The CDR3 nucleotides are TGTGCCAGCAGCTTAGCGAGCGGTGTGGGCACCGGGGAGCTGTTTTTT.

The genes are TRBV11-2 and TRBJ2-2, with D possibly TRBD2 on 8 matching bases. The germline V gene encodes CDR1 SGHAT and CDR2 FQNNGV. The CDR3 length is 16 residues. V gave up 5 bases and J gave up 1 base, with 14 bases separating them. The CDR3 reads CASSRGGQMNTGELFF. The CDR3 nucleotides are TGTGCCAGCAGCCGGGGGGGACAGATGAACACCGGGGAGCTGTTTTTT.

By its share, this clone is medium-sized. The V and J genes are TRBV5-5 and TRBJ1-1; the D is unclear. Trimming shortened V by 3 bases and J by 6 bases, and 18 bases separated the two germline ends. The CDR3 runs 15 residues. Germline V lookup: CDR1 SGHKS, CDR2 YYEKEE (reference sequence). Written as DNA, the CDR3 is TGTGCCAGCAGCTCTCCTACGGACTCCGGGGCTGAAGCTTTCTTT. It yields the protein CASSSPTDSGAEAFF.

The chain employs TRBV28 and TRBJ2-1, with unresolved D. CDR3 length: 14 amino acids. Germline V gene lookup returns CDR1 MDHEN and CDR2 SYDVKM. Deletions cut 6 bases from V and 0 bases from J, with 9 bases between. The CDR3 DNA reads TGTGCCAGCAGGACACCATCCTCCTACAATGAGCAGTTCTTC. It specifies CASRTPSSYNEQFF.

The gene calls are TRBV10-3 and TRBJ1-4; D may be TRBD1 (5 bases). This CDR3 is built from 15 residues. CDR1 is ENHRY, CDR2 SYGVKD, per germline. Between the trimmed V and J ends, which lost 11 bases and 0 bases, there was a span of 16 bases. The CDR3, as DNA: TGTGCCGCTCCAGGTGGGACTGCAACTAATGAAAAACTGTTTTTT. Encoded protein: CAAPGGTATNEKLFF.

DNA for the CDR3: TGTGCCCCCGGAGCAGCGGGAGCCACAGATACGCAGTATTTT. This encodes CAPGAAGATDTQYF. This chain uses TRBV11-2 with TRBJ2-3, with 8 positions matching TRBD2. V was pared by 11 bases and J by 2 bases, with 9 bases of the junction left unmatched. This CDR3 comprises 14 residues. From germline, CDR1 is SGHAT and CDR2 FQNNGV.

The V gene is TRBV3-1 (or the pseudogene TRBV3-2), the J gene TRBJ2-7; D remains unclear. Germline lookup yields CDR1 LGHDT and CDR2 YNNKEL (reference sequence). The CDR3 is 12 amino acids. V lost 4 bases and J 5 bases, leaving 9 bases between the germline ends. CDR3 region: CASSPNADEQYF. The CDR3 DNA follows: TGTGCCAGCAGCCCAAACGCAGACGAGCAGTACTTC.